Listed below are T cell receptor beta chains from one sample, sequenced in a study of blood T cell repertoires in COVID-19. The repertoire was sequenced with immunoSEQ multiplex PCR; TCRdb's copy has only in-frame clones and lacks some. In the table there are over 200,000 clones, 82% of which are singletons. Sequencing was performed on PBMCs or T cells enriched from blood (not recorded which). Receptor source: a man aged 40-49 years who had recovered from COVID-19. The CDR3 runs from the conserved cysteine through the conserved F or W. The order of the fields is CDR3 DNA, CDR3 protein, J gene, V gene, clone size, D gene. D genes are given only for firm matches. Not all rows give a size; the values are once, few, many and, for expanded clones, a class.

TGTGCCAGCTTTAAGGCAGGGGAAAACATTCAGTACTTC CASFKAGENIQYF TRBJ2-4 TRBV6-5 - -
TGTGCCAGCTCCGAAAGGCAGGGGGCTGACACTGAAGCTTTCTTT CASSERQGADTEAFF TRBJ1-1 TRBV18 - TRBD1
TGTGCCAGCAGCCTCGGACTAGCGGGAGAGACCCAGTACTTC CASSLGLAGETQYF TRBJ2-5 TRBV3-1/TRBV3-2 - TRBD2
TGTGCCAGCAGCCCCAGGACAGGGGTGAACACTGAAGCTTTCTTT CASSPRTGVNTEAFF TRBJ1-1 TRBV7-2 - TRBD1
TGCGCCAGCAGCGTAGAGTTGAACACTGAAGCTTTCTTT CASSVELNTEAFF TRBJ1-1 TRBV5-1 - -
TGTGCCTGGAGTAACAGGGGCAATCAGCCCCAGCATTTT CAWSNRGNQPQHF TRBJ1-5 TRBV30 - -
TGTGCCAGCAGCCAGCGTCCGGGACTAGCGGTTGAGCAGTTCTTC CASSQRPGLAVEQFF TRBJ2-1 TRBV14 - TRBD2
TGTGCCAGCTCACCCTTGGTCGGTACAGGTCCCGGTGGCTACACCTTC CASSPLVGTGPGGYTF TRBJ1-2 TRBV18 - -
TGCGCCAGCAGCGAGGGTCGGACAGGGAGATATGGCTACACCTTC CASSEGRTGRYGYTF TRBJ1-2 TRBV5-1 - TRBD1
TGTGCCTGGAGCTCTACCAACTCTGGGGCCAACGTCCTGACTTTC CAWSSTNSGANVLTF TRBJ2-6 TRBV30 - -
TGTGCCAGCAGCCAAGCGGGGGCCGGGGAGCTGTTTTTT CASSQAGAGELFF TRBJ2-2 TRBV3-1/TRBV3-2 - -
TGTGCCAGCAGTGAAGATTCAGGGAAAAACACTGAAGCTTTCTTT CASSEDSGKNTEAFF TRBJ1-1 TRBV6-1 - -
TGTGCCAGCAGATATTCTAGCGGGGGGGCCGGCTCCTACAATGAGCAGTTCTTC CASRYSSGGAGSYNEQFF TRBJ2-1 TRBV7-6 - TRBD2
TGTGCCAGCTCACCAAGGAGCCGGACAGGGGAAGGGGCAAGTCAGCCCCAGCATTTT CASSPRSRTGEGASQPQHF TRBJ1-5 TRBV18 - TRBD1
TGTGCCAGCAGCGCCTCAGGGGCGCCAAATGAAAAACTGTTTTTT CASSASGAPNEKLFF TRBJ1-4 TRBV9 - -
TGTGCCAGCAGCCGCTTCGGGACAGAGAACACTGAAGCTTTCTTT CASSRFGTENTEAFF TRBJ1-1 TRBV2 few TRBD1
TGTGCCAGCAGCAACAGGGGTTTGGAGACCCAGTACTTC CASSNRGLETQYF TRBJ2-5 TRBV5-6 once TRBD1
TGTGCCAGCAGCGTAGTGGGAGGGAACTATGGCTACACCTTC CASSVVGGNYGYTF TRBJ1-2 TRBV9 - -
TGTGCCAGCAGCTCATCCGGGACTTACACCGGGGAGCTGTTTTTT CASSSSGTYTGELFF TRBJ2-2 TRBV5-4 - -
TGTGCCAGCAGCCCGCTAAGCGGGGCCCCCATGTCGTTCTTC CASSPLSGAPMSFF TRBJ2-1 TRBV5-4 - TRBD2
TGTGCCACCAGCTCCGGACCCGGGACTCAAGCTCCCAATGAGCAGTTCTTC CATSSGPGTQAPNEQFF TRBJ2-1 TRBV15 - -
TGTGCCAGCAGCTGGGGACTTAACACCGGGGAGCTGTTTTTT CASSWGLNTGELFF TRBJ2-2 TRBV5-4 - -